These 22 T cell receptor beta chains were sequenced from one sample in a study of early T cells in non-severe SARS-CoV-2 infection. TCRdb redid the calling of the 5' RACE reads with MiXCR, one entry per CDR3 protein. Here the sample spans 85,000 to 100,000 distinct CDR3 sequences, approximately 17% being singletons. The specimen was whole blood, collected at baseline. These receptors all come from an adult who was a healthcare worker with PCR-confirmed SARS-CoV-2 infection or an uninfected control (not recorded which).

V gene TRBV11-3 combines with J gene TRBJ2-1; D may be TRBD2 (6 bases). The CDR3 is made up of 13 amino acids. With 3 bases removed from V and 7 bases from J, the gap between germline ends came to 10 bases. The germline V gene has CDR1 SGHNT and CDR2 YENEEA. The CDR3 DNA reads as TGTGCCAGCAGCTTCGCAGCGGGTAATGAGCAGTTCTTC. Protein sequence: CASSFAAGNEQFF.

This clonotype was detected ten times or more. The gene calls are TRBV15 and TRBJ2-3, with 8 bases fitting TRBD2. CDR3 length: 16 amino acids. After removal of 0 bases from V and 2 bases from J, the junction contained 4 bases not matched to a gene. Germline values: CDR1 LNHNV, CDR2 YYDKDF (reference sequence). The CDR3 nucleotides read TGTGCCACCAGCAGAGATCGTAGCGGGGCCACAGATACGCAGTATTTT. This translates into CATSRDRSGATDTQYF.

In this sample, this clonotype turned up many times. The V and J genes are TRBV12-3 or TRBV12-4 and TRBJ2-1; D is ambiguous. The CDR3 length is 11 residues. Trimming took 4 bases from V and 5 from J, leaving 3 bases between them. The CDR3 DNA sequence: TGTGCCAGCAGTTCACACAATGAGCAGTTCTTC. As protein: CASSSHNEQFF.

V usage is TRBV6-6 and J usage is TRBJ2-2, with TRBD2 identical over 7 bases. The V segment lost 6 bases and the J segment 7 bases; nucleotides outside the gene matches: 20. The CDR3 totals 18 residues. Germline CDR1 is MNHNY and CDR2 is SVGAGI (reference sequence). The CDR3 loop is CASRLEGGSNLFSGELFF. The CDR3 region has the DNA TGTGCCAGCAGACTCGAGGGAGGGTCGAACTTGTTCAGCGGGGAGCTGTTTTTT.

The chain has TRBV2 and TRBJ1-5, with a tentative D call TRBD1 (5 bases). Deletions cut 6 bases from V and 7 bases from J, with 19 bases between. Per germline, CDR1 SNHLY and CDR2 FYNNEI. The CDR3 is 15 amino acids. CDR3 sequence reads: CASRAVGGAGQPQHF. DNA for the CDR3: TGTGCCAGCAGGGCCGTAGGAGGGGCAGGGCAGCCCCAGCATTTT.

In nucleotides, the CDR3 is TGTGCCAGTAGTAATAGCGGACCAGCGTTCTTC. This gives the protein CASSNSGPAFF. This chain joins TRBV19 and TRBJ2-1; possible D gene TRBD2, 6 bases. The germline V and J ends were trimmed by 4 bases and 15 bases, with 13 bases remaining between them. The CDR3 covers 11 residues. Germline V gene lookup returns CDR1 LNHDA and CDR2 SQIVND (reference sequence). Combining the CDR3 with reference TRBV19 and TRBJ2-1 gives the whole variable domain DGGITQSPKYLFRKEGQNVTLSCEQNLNHDAMYWYRQDPGQGLRLIYYSQIVNDFQKGDIAEGYSVSREKKESFPLTVTSAQKNPTAFYLCASSNSGPAFFGPGTRLTVL.

This clonotype has a handful of counts. This chain uses TRBV6-2 or TRBV6-3 with TRBJ2-5; D gene ambiguous. V was cut by 7 bases and J by 4 bases, with 13 bases left in between. The length of the CDR3 is 13 residues. The V gene's germline CDR1 is MNHEY and CDR2 SVGEGT. CDR3 in amino acids: CASKILGSETQYF. CDR3 coding DNA: TGTGCCAGCAAGATTTTGGGTTCAGAGACCCAGTACTTC.

This clonotype was counted between two and nine times. The chain employs TRBV24-1 and TRBJ1-5, with D hard to call. V was trimmed by 2 bases and J by 0 bases, leaving 1 base between them. CDR1 KGHDR and CDR2 SFDVKD come from the germline V gene. The CDR3 sequence is 13 residues long. CDR3 nucleotides: TGTGCCACCAGTGATTATAGCAATCAGCCCCAGCATTTT. Encoded protein: CATSDYSNQPQHF.

This clonotype was seen a handful of times. The CDR3 DNA sequence: TGTGCCAGCAGCTTAGGGGGACAGTACGAGCAGTACTTC. Translating gives CASSLGGQYEQYF. This sequence joins TRBV7-9 and TRBJ2-7; 7 positions agree with TRBD1. V dropped 1 base and J dropped 4; count of bases not matched to a gene: 1. Per the germline V gene, CDR1 is SEHNR and CDR2 is FQNEAQ (reference sequence). The CDR3 covers 13 residues.

The CDR3 DNA follows: TGTGCCAGCAGCCCGGGACTAGCGGGAGCCGGGGAGCTGTTTTTT. Protein sequence: CASSPGLAGAGELFF. The V and J genes are TRBV12-3 or TRBV12-4 and TRBJ2-2, with TRBD2 identical over 14 bases. Trimming took 6 bases from V and 6 from J; bases not matched to a gene: 3. The CDR3 runs 15 residues.

The DNA of the CDR3 is TGTGCCAGCACTCCAATCCAGGGGGGTGAGCAGTTCTTC. Translation gives CASTPIQGGEQFF. This chain links TRBV6-1 with TRBJ2-1; D is perhaps TRBD1 (7 bases). This CDR3 has 13 residues. In germline, CDR1 is MNHNS, CDR2 SASEGT. Trimming took off 7 bases at V and 9 bases at J, with 16 bases between the two ends.

V usage is TRBV18 and J usage is TRBJ1-3; D possibly corresponds to TRBD1 (5 bases). Per germline, CDR1 KGHSH and CDR2 LQKENI. Deletions cut 0 bases from V and 5 bases from J, with 5 bases between. The CDR3 is 13 residues long. In nucleotides, the CDR3 is TGTGCCAGCTCACCACCGGACAGAAACACCATATATTTT. It encodes CASSPPDRNTIYF.

The chain is built from TRBV4-1 and TRBJ1-3; D remains unclear. Germline assignment: CDR1 MGHRA and CDR2 YSYEKL. Trimming cost V 1 base and J 0 bases, with 10 bases left between them. The CDR3 length is 16 residues. The CDR3: CASSQAGRISGNTIYF. The CDR3 region has the DNA TGCGCCAGCAGCCAAGCGGGGAGGATCTCTGGAAACACCATATATTTT.

This clonotype came up once. The gene calls are TRBV2 and TRBJ2-5; possibly TRBD2 for D (5 bases). This CDR3 spans 13 amino acids. In germline, CDR1 is SNHLY, CDR2 FYNNEI. V was trimmed by 6 bases and J by 5 bases, leaving 13 bases between them. This CDR3 reads CASSEEARETQYF. The CDR3 DNA is TGTGCCAGCAGCGAGGAGGCGCGGGAGACCCAGTACTTC. The variable domain in full, with the rest retrieved from reference TRBV2 and TRBJ2-5, is EPEVTQTPSHQVTQMGQEVILRCVPISNHLYFYWYRQILGQKVEFLVSFYNNEISEKSEIFDDQFSVERPDGSNFTLKIRSTKLEDSAMYFCASSEEARETQYFGPGTRLLVL.

This clonotype was seen a few times. The chain employs TRBV9 and TRBJ1-2; unclear D gene. From germline, CDR1 is SGDLS and CDR2 YYNGEE. V was clipped by 1 base and J by 6 bases, with 16 bases between them. CDR3 length equals 15 residues. The CDR3 is CASSVRSGSGDGYTF. The CDR3 coding sequence is TGTGCCAGCAGCGTAAGGTCAGGTTCCGGGGATGGCTACACCTTC.

V is TRBV4-3 and J is TRBJ2-1; 8 bases map to TRBD2. Trimming removed 5 bases from V and 5 bases from J; junction bases left unmatched: 14. The CDR3 loop spans 17 amino acids. Germline CDR1 is LGHNA and CDR2 is YSLEER. CDR3 amino acids: CASSLGFGRARNNEQFF. For the CDR3, the DNA is TGCGCCAGCAGCTTAGGATTCGGGAGGGCGCGAAACAATGAGCAGTTCTTC.

This clonotype was seen a handful of times. The chain has TRBV28 and TRBJ2-3; D unclear. V lost 6 bases and J lost 4, with 8 bases in between. Germline V gene data show CDR1 as MDHEN and CDR2 as SYDVKM. The CDR3 consists of 12 residues. CDR3 DNA: TGTGCCAGCAGCCGCGGATCAGATACGCAGTATTTT. It specifies CASSRGSDTQYF.

This clonotype was counted at least ten times. The gene calls are TRBV28 and TRBJ1-5; D might be TRBD1 (5 bases). Looked up from germline, CDR1 is MDHEN and CDR2 is SYDVKM. CDR3 length equals 13 residues. V was pared by 4 bases and J by 10 bases, with 14 bases between. CDR3 protein: CASSSGTSGPQHF. CDR3 nucleotides: TGTGCCAGCAGTTCGGGGACGTCCGGCCCCCAGCATTTT. Variable domain in full (rest from reference TRBV28 and TRBJ1-5): DVKVTQSSRYLVKRTGEKVFLECVQDMDHENMFWYRQDPGLGLRLIYFSYDVKMKEKGDIPEGYSVSREKKERFSLILESASTNQTSMYLCASSSGTSGPQHFGDGTRLSIL.

The V call is TRBV4-1, the J call TRBJ1-1; D call uncertain. The V gene's germline CDR1 is MGHRA and CDR2 YSYEKL. This CDR3 contains 13 residues. V lost 3 bases and J 0 bases, leaving 5 bases between the germline ends. The CDR3 reads CASSQPMNTEAFF. The CDR3 DNA follows: TGCGCCAGCAGCCAGCCCATGAACACTGAAGCTTTCTTT.

The chain links TRBV28 to TRBJ1-4; tentatively, D is TRBD1 (6 bases). The V and J ends lost 3 bases and 5 bases respectively, with 13 bases between them. Germline CDR1 and CDR2: MDHEN and SYDVKM. This CDR3 has 15 residues. For the CDR3, the DNA is TGTGCCAGCAGTTTCCCAGGACAGAGAAATGAAAAACTGTTTTTT. Translation gives CASSFPGQRNEKLFF.

The V gene is TRBV19, the J gene TRBJ2-3; 13 nucleotides line up with TRBD2. The CDR3 contains 15 residues. Trimming removed 6 bases from V and 3 bases from J; junction bases left unmatched: 3. Per the germline V gene, CDR1 is LNHDA and CDR2 is SQIVND (reference sequence). The CDR3 DNA sequence: TGTGCCAGTAGCCAGACTAGCGGGAGGACAGATACGCAGTATTTT. Residues: CASSQTSGRTDTQYF.

The chain couples TRBV29-1 to TRBJ1-1; D is unresolved. Trimming took off 4 bases at V and 0 bases at J, with 15 bases between the two ends. The CDR3 runs 15 residues. Germline V gene data show CDR1 as SQVTM and CDR2 as ANQGSEA. The CDR3 protein is CSVVSQLRVNTEAFF. The CDR3 DNA follows: TGCAGCGTTGTCAGCCAGCTAAGGGTGAACACTGAAGCTTTCTTT.